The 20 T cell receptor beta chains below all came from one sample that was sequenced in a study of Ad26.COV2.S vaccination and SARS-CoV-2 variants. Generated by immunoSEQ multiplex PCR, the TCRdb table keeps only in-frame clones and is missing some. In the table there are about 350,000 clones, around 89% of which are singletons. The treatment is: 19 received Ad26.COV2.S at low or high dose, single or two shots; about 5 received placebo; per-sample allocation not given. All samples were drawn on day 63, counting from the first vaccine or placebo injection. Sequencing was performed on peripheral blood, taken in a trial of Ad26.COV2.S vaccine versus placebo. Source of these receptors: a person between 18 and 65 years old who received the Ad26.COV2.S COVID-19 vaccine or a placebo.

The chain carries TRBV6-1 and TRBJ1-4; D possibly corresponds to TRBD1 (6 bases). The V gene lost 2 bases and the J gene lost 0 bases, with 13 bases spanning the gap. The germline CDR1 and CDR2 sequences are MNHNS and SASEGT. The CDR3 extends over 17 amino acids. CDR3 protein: CASSEPGHGATNEKLFF. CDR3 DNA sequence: TGTGCCAGCAGTGAACCGGGACACGGAGCAACTAATGAAAAACTGTTTTTT.

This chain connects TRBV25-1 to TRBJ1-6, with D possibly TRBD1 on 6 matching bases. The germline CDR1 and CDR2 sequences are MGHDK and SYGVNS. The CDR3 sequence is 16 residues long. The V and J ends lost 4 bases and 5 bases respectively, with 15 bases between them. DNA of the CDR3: TGTGCCAGCAGTGCGTCGACAGGTACTAATAATTCACCCCTCCACTTT. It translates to CASSASTGTNNSPLHF.

CDR3 coding DNA: TGCAGCGTTGTAGGCGGAACCTACGAGCAGTACTTC. It translates to CSVVGGTYEQYF. This sequence joins TRBV29-1 and TRBJ2-7, with no clear D. Germline assignment: CDR1 SQVTM and CDR2 ANQGSEA. This CDR3 has 12 amino acids. V lost 4 bases, J lost 2 bases, and 9 bases lay in between.

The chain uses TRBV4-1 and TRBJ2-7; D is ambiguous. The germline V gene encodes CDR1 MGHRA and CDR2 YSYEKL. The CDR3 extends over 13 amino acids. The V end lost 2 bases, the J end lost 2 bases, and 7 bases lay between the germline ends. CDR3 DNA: TGCGCCAGCAGCCAATTGATTGCCTACGAGCAGTACTTC. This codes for CASSQLIAYEQYF.

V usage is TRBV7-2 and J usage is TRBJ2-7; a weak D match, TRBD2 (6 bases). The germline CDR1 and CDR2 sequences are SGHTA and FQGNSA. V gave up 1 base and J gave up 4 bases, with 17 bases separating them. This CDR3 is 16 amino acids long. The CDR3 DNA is TGTGCCAGCAGCTTAGGGGCGGGGTCTGGTCGGTACGAGCAGTACTTC. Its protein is CASSLGAGSGRYEQYF.

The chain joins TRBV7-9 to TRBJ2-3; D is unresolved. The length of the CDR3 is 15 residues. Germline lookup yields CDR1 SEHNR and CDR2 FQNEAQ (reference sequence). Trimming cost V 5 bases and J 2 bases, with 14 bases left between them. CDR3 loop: CASSDKGRSTDTQYF. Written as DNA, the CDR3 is TGTGCCAGCAGCGATAAGGGAAGATCCACAGATACGCAGTATTTT.

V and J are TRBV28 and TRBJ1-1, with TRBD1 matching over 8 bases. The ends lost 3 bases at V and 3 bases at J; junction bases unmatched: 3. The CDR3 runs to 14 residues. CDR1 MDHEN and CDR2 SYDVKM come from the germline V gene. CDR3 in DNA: TGTGCCAGCAGTTTGAGACAGGGGTACACTGAAGCTTTCTTT. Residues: CASSLRQGYTEAFF.

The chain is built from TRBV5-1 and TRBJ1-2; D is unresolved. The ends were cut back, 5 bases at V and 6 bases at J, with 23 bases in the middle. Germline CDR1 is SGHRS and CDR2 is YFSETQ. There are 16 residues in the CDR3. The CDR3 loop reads CASRFMQATHPHGYTF. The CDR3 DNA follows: TGCGCCAGCAGATTCATGCAGGCTACCCACCCGCATGGCTACACCTTC.

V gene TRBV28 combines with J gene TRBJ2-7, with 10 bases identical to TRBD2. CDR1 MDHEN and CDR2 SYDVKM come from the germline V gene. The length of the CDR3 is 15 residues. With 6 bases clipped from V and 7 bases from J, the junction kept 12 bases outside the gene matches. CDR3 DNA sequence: TGTGCCAGCAGACCCCGGACTAGCGGCGGGAGTGAGCAGTACTTC. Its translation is CASRPRTSGGSEQYF.

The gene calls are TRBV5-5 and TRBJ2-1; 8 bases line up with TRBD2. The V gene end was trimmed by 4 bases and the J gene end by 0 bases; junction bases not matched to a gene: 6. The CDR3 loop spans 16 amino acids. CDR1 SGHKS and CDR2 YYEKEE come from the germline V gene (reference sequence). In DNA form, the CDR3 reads TGTGCCAGCAGCCCAATAGCGGGAAGCTCCTACAATGAGCAGTTCTTC. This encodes CASSPIAGSSYNEQFF.

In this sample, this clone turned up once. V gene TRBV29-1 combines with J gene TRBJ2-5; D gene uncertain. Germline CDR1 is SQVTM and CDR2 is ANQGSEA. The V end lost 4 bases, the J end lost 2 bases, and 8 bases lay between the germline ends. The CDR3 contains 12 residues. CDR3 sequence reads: CSVVIQQETQYF. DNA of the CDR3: TGCAGCGTTGTAATCCAGCAAGAGACCCAGTACTTC.

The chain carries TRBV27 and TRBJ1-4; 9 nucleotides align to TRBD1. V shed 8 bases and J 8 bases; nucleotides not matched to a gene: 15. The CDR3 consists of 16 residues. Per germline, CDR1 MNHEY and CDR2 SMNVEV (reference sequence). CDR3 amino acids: CASGISSGQGGEKLFF. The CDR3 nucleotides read TGTGCCAGCGGTATATCCTCGGGACAGGGAGGGGAAAAACTGTTTTTT.

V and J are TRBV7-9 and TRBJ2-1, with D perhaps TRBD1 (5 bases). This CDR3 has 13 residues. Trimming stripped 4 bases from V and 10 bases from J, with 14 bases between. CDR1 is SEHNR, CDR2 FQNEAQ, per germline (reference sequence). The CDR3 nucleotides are TGTGCCAGCAGCTGGACGCTATACAGGGAGCAGTTCTTC. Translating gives CASSWTLYREQFF.

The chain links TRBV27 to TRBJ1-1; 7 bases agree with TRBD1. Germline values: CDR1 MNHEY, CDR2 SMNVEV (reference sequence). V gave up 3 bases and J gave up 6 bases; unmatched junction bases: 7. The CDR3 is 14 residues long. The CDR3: CASSFSGGSAEAFF. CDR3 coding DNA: TGTGCCAGCAGTTTTTCAGGGGGGAGCGCTGAAGCTTTCTTT.

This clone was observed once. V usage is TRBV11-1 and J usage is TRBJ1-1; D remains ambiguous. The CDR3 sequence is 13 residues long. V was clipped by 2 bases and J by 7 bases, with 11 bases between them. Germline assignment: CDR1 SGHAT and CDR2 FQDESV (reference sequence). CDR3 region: CASSLWVDGEAFF. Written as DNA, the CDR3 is TGTGCCAGCAGCTTATGGGTGGACGGTGAAGCTTTCTTT. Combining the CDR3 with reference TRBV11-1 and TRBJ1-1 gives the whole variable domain EAEVAQSPRYKITEKSQAVAFWCDPISGHATLYWYRQILGQGPELLVQFQDESVVDDSQLPKDRFSAERLKGVDSTLKIQPAELGDSAMYLCASSLWVDGEAFFGQGTRLTVV.

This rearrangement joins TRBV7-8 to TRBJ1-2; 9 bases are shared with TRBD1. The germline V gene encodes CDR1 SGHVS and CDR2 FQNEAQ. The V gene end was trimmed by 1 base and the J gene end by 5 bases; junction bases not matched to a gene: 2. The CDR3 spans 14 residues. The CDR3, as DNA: TGTGCCAGCAGCTTAGGACAGGGGGGTTATGGCTACACCTTC. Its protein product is CASSLGQGGYGYTF.

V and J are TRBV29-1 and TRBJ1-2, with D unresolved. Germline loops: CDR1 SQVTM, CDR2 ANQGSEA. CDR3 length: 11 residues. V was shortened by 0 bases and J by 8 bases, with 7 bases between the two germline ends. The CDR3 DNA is TGCAGCGTTGAAGATCCGGGAGGCTACACCTTC. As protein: CSVEDPGGYTF. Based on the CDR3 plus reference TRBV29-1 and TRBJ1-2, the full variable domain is SAVISQKPSRDICQRGTSLTIQCQVDSQVTMMFWYRQQPGQSLTLIATANQGSEATYESGFVIDKFPISRPNLTFSTLTVSNMSPEDSSIYLCSVEDPGGYTFGSGTRLTVV.

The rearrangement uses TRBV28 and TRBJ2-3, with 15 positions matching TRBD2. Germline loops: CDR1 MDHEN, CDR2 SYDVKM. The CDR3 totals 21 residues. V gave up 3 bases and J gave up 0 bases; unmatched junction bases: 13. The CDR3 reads CASSFLPGLAGGPTSTDTQYF. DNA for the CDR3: TGTGCCAGCAGTTTCCTACCGGGACTAGCGGGGGGACCCACTAGCACAGATACGCAGTATTTT.

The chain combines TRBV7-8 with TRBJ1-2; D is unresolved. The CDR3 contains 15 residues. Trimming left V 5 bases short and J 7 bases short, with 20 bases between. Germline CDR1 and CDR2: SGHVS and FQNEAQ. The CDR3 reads CASSGRLGGPSGYTF. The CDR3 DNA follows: TGTGCCAGCAGCGGACGCCTAGGTGGCCCGAGTGGCTACACCTTC.

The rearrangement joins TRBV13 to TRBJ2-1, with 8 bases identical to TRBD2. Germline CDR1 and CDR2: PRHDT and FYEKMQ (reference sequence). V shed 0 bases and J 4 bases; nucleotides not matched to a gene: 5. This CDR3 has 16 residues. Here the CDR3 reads CASSLGSGMVYNEQFF. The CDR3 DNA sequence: TGTGCCAGCAGCTTAGGTAGCGGGATGGTATACAATGAGCAGTTCTTC.